Listed here is a single TCR beta chain. Its cognate antigen is unknown. V lost 4 bases, J lost 0 bases, and 19 bases lay in between. Germline CDR1 and CDR2: SGHRS and YFSETQ. The CDR3 totals 17 residues. Using immunoSEQ multiplex PCR, the repertoire was profiled, and TCRdb retains in-frame clones only, with some absent. The repertoire holds 95,000 to 100,000 clones, with approximately 90% as singletons. This sample is drawn from a study of T cell responses to AZD1222 COVID-19 vaccine. About the research overall: Pooled samples include second doses given at about 4 or 12 weeks.

Regarding the study as a whole: The CD4 TCRs associated with vaccination extended across spike and predominated at 160-218 and 743-854. Females made up more of the donors, who were largely white British, and clonal diversity may have come out too low.

The sample here was peripheral blood, taken on day 0 of AZD1222 vaccination. The V call is TRBV5-1, the J call TRBJ1-1; D might be TRBD1 (6 bases). The sequence came from an adult in good health. This CDR3 reads CASSTSPGTRMNTEAFF. CDR3 DNA sequence: TGCGCCAGCAGCACAAGTCCCGGGACAAGGATGAACACTGAAGCTTTCTTT.